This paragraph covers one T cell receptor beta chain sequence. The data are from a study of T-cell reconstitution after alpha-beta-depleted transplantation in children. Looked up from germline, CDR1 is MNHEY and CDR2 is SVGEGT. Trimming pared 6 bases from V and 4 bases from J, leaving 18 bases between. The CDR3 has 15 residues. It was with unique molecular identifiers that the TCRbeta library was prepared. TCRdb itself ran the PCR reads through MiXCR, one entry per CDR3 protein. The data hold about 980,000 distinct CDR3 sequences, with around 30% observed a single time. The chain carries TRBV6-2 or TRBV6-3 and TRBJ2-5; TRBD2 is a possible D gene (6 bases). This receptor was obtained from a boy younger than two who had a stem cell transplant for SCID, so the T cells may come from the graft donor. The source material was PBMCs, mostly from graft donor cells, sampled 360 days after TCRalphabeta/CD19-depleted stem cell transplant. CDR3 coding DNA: TGTGCCAGCAGCCTTTGGGCACTAGCAGGAGAGACCCAGTACTTC. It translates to CASSLWALAGETQYF.